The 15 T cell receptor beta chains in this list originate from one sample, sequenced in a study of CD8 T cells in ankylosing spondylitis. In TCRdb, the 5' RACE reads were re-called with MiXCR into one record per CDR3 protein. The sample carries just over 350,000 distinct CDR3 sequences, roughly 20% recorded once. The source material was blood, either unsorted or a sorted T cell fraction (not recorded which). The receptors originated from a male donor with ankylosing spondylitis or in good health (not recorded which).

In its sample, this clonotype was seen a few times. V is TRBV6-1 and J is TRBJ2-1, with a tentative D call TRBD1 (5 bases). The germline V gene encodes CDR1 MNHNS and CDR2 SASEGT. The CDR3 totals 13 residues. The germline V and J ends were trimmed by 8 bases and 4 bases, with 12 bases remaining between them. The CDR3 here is CASSETAYNEQFF. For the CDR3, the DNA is TGTGCCAGCTCGGAGACAGCTTACAATGAGCAGTTCTTC.

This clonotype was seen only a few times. The CDR3 loop is CASSLVNGGASEQYF. The CDR3 bases are TGTGCCAGCAGCTTAGTGAACGGGGGGGCCAGCGAGCAGTACTTC. The chain uses TRBV7-2 and TRBJ2-7; 8 nucleotides line up with TRBD2. Germline V gene lookup returns CDR1 SGHTA and CDR2 FQGNSA. CDR3 length: 15 amino acids. V lost 1 base and J lost 6; bases outside the gene matches: 8.

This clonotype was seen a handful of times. CDR3 sequence (DNA): TGTGCCAGCAGCCAGGGGTCACTCCAAGAGACCCAGTACTTC. The encoded protein is CASSQGSLQETQYF. This rearrangement joins TRBV7-9 to TRBJ2-5, with a possible D match to TRBD1 (6 bases). CDR1 is SEHNR and CDR2 is FQNEAQ in the germline V gene (reference sequence). V gave up 5 bases and J gave up 1 base, with 11 bases separating them. This CDR3 is built from 14 residues. The full variable domain, completed using reference TRBV7-9 and TRBJ2-5, is DTGVSQNPRHKITKRGQNVTFRCDPISEHNRLYWYRQTLGQGPEFLTYFQNEAQLEKSRLLSDRFSAERPKGSFSTLEIQRTEQGDSAMYLCASSQGSLQETQYFGPGTRLLVL.

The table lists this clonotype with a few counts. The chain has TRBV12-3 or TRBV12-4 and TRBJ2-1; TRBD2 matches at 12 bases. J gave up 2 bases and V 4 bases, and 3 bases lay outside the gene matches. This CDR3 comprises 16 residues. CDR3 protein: CASSSLAGGTYNEQFF. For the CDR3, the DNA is TGTGCCAGCAGTTCACTAGCGGGGGGAACCTACAATGAGCAGTTCTTC.

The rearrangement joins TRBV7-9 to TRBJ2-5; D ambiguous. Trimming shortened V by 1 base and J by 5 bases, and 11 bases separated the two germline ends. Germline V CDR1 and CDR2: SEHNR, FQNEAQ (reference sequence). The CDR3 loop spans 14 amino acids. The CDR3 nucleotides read TGTGCCAGCAGCTTAGAAGTTCCCCTTGAGACCCAGTACTTC. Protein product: CASSLEVPLETQYF.

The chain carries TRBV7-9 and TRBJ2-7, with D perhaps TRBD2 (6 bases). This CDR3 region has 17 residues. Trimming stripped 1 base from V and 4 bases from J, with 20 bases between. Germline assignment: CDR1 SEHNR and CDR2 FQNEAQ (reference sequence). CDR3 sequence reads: CASSLGTTMADLYEQYF. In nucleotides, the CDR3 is TGTGCCAGCAGCTTAGGGACTACCATGGCCGATCTATACGAGCAGTACTTC.

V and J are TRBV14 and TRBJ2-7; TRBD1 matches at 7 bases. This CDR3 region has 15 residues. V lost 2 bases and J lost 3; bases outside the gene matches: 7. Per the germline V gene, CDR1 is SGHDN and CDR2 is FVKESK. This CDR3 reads CASSQLQGTHYEQYF. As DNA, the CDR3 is TGTGCCAGCAGCCAATTACAGGGGACCCACTACGAGCAGTACTTC.

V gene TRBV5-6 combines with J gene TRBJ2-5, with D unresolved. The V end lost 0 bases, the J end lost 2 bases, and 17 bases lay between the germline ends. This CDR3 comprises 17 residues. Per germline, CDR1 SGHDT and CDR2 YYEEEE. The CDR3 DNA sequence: TGTGCCAGCAGCTTGGCCGTTCCCCAACACCAACAAGAGACCCAGTACTTC. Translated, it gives CASSLAVPQHQQETQYF.

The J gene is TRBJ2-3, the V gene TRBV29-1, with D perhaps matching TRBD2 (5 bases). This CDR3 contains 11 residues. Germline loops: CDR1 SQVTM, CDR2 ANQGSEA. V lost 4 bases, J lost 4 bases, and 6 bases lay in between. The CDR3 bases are TGCAGCGTTGCCGGGGCAGATACGCAGTATTTT. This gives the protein CSVAGADTQYF.

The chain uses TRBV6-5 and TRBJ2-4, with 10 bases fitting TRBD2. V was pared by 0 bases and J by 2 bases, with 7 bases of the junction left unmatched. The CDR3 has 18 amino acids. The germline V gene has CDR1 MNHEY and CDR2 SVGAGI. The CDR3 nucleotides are TGTGCCAGCAGTTACTCTCTCGCACTAGCGGGGACCAAAAACATTCAGTACTTC. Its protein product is CASSYSLALAGTKNIQYF.

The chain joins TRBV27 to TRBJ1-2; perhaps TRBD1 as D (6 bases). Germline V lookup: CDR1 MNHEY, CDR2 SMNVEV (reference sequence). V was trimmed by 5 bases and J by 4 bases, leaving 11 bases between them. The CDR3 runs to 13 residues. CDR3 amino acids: CASSRGELYGYTF. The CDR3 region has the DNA TGTGCCAGCAGTAGGGGGGAGCTCTATGGCTACACCTTC.

CDR3 sequence reads: CATQSRSSYNEQFF. DNA for the CDR3: TGTGCCACTCAAAGCAGGAGTTCCTACAATGAGCAGTTCTTC. The chain recombines TRBV10-3 with TRBJ2-1; D gene unclear. V lost 10 bases to trimming and J lost 1 base, with 14 bases between them. This CDR3 has 14 residues. The V gene's germline CDR1 is ENHRY and CDR2 SYGVKD.

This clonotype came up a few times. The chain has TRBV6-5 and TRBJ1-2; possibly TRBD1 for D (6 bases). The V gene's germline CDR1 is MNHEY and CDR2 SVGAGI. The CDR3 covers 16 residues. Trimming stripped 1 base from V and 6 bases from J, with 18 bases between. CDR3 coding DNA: TGTGCCAGCAGTTACTTAGGCCCTTCAGGGGATGATGGCTACACCTTC. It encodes CASSYLGPSGDDGYTF.

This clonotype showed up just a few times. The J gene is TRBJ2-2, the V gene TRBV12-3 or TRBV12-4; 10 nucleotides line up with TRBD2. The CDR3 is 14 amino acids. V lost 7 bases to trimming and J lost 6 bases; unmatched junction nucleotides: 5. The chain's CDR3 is CASTGTSVPGELFF. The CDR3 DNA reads TGTGCCAGCACGGGGACTAGCGTACCCGGGGAGCTGTTTTTT.

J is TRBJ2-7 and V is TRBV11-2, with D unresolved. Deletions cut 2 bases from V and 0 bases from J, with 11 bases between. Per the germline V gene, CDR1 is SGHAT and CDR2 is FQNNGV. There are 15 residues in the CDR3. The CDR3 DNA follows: TGTGCCAGCAGCTTATACTCCGGGTCCTCCTACGAGCAGTACTTC. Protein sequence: CASSLYSGSSYEQYF. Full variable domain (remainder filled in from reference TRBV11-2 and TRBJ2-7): EAGVAQSPRYKIIEKRQSVAFWCNPISGHATLYWYQQILGQGPKLLIQFQNNGVVDDSQLPKDRFSAERLKGVDSTLKIQPAKLEDSAVYLCASSLYSGSSYEQYFGPGTRLTVT.